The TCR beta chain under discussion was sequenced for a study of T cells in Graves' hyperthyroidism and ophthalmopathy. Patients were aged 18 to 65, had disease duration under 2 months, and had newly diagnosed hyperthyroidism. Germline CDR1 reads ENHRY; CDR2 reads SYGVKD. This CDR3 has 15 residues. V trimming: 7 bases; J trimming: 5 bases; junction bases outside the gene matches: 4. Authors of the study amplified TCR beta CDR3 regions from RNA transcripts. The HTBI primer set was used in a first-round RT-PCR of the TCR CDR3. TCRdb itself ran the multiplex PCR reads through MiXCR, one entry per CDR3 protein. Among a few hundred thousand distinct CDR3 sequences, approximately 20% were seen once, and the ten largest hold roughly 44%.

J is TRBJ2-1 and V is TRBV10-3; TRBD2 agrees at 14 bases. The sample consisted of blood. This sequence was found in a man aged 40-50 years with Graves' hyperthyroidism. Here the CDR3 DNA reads TGTGCCATCAAAAAGGGACTAGCGGGGGACAATGAGCAGTTCTTC. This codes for CAIKKGLAGDNEQFF.